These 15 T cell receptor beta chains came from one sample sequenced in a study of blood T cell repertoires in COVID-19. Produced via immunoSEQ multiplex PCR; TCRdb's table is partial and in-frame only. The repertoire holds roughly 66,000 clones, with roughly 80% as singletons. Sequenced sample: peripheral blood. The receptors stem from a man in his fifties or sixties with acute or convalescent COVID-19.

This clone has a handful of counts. For the CDR3, the DNA is TGCGCCAGCAGCCAAGTTTACGGGTGGAATCAGCCCCAGCATTTT. Protein product: CASSQVYGWNQPQHF. The rearrangement links TRBV4-3 to TRBJ1-5; D not certain. The CDR3 contains 15 residues. V shed 1 base and J shed 4 bases, with 11 bases lying between them. The germline gives CDR1 LGHNA, CDR2 YSLEER.

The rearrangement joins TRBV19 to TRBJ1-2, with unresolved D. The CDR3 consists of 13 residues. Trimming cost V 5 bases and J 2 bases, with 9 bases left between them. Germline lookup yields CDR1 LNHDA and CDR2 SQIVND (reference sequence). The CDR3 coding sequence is TGTGCCAGTAGTGTAGGCAGAAACTATGGCTACACCTTC. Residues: CASSVGRNYGYTF.

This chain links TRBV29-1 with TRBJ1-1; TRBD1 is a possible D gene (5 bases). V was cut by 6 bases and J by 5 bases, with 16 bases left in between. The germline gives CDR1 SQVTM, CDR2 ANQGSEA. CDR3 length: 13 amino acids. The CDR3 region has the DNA TGCAGCGTCCAGCAGGGAGGGAAGACTGAAGCTTTCTTT. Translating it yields CSVQQGGKTEAFF.

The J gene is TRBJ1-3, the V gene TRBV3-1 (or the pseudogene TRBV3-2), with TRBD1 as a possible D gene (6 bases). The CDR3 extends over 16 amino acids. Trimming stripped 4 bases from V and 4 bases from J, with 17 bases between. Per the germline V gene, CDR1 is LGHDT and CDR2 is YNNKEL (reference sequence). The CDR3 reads CASSPPQGLKGNTIYF. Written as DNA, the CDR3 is TGTGCCAGCAGCCCCCCACAGGGTCTAAAAGGAAACACCATATATTTT.

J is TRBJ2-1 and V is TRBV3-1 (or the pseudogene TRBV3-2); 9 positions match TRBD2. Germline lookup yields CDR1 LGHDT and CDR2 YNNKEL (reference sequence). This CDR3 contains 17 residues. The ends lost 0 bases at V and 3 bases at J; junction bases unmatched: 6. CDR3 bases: TGTGCCAGCAGCCAAGAAGGTAGCGGGGGTCTCTACAATGAGCAGTTCTTC. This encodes CASSQEGSGGLYNEQFF.

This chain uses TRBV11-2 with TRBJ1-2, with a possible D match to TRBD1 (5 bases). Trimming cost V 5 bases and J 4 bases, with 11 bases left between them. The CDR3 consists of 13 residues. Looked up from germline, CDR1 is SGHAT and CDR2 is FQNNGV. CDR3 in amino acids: CASSPTAGYGYTF. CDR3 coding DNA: TGTGCCAGCAGCCCGACAGCGGGCTATGGCTACACCTTC.

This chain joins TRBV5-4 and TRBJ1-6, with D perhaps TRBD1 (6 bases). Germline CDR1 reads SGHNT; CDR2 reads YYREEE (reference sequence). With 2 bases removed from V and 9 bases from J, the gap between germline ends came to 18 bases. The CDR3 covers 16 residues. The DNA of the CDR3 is TGTGCCAGCAGCTTAAACTCGGGGGGCGCGCCTTCACCCCTCCACTTT. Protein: CASSLNSGGAPSPLHF.

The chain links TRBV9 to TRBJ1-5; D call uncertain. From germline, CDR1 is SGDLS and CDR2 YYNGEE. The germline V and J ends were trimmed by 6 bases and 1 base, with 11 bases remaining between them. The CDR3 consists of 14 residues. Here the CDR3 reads CASNRGNSNQPQHF. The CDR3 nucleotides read TGTGCCAGCAACCGAGGTAACAGCAATCAGCCCCAGCATTTT.

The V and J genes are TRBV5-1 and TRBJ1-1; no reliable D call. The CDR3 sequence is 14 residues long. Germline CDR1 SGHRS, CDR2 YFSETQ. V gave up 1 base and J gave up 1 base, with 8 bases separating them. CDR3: CASSLSPGNTEAFF. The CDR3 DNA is TGCGCCAGCAGCTTGTCCCCAGGGAACACTGAAGCTTTCTTT.

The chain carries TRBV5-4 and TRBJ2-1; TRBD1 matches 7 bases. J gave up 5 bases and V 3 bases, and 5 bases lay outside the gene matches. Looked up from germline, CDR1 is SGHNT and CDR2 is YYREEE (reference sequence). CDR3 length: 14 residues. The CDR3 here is CASSSRGQNNEQFF. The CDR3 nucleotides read TGTGCCAGCAGCTCGAGGGGACAGAACAATGAGCAGTTCTTC. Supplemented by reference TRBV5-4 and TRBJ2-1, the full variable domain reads ETGVTQSPTHLIKTRGQQVTLRCSSQSGHNTVSWYQQALGQGPQFIFQYYREEENGRGNFPPRFSGLQFPNYSSELNVNALELDDSALYLCASSSRGQNNEQFFGPGTRLTVL.

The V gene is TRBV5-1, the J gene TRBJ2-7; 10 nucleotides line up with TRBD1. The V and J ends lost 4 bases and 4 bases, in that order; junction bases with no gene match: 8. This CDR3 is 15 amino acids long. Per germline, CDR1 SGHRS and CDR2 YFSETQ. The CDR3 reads CASSGGTGAMYEQYF. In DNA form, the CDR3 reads TGCGCCAGCAGCGGCGGGACAGGGGCTATGTACGAGCAGTACTTC.

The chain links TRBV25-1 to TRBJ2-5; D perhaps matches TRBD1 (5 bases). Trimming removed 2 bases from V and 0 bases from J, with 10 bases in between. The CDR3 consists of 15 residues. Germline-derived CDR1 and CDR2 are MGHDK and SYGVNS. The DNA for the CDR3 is TGTGCCAGCAGTGAACAGGGCAGTAACCAAGAGACCCAGTACTTC. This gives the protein CASSEQGSNQETQYF.

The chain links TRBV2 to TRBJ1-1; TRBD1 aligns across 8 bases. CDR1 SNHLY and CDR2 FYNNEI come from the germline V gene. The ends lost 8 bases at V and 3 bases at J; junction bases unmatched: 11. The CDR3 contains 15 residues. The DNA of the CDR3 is TGTGCCAGCTCCCGGACAGGGACGGGGGACACTGAAGCTTTCTTT. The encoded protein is CASSRTGTGDTEAFF.

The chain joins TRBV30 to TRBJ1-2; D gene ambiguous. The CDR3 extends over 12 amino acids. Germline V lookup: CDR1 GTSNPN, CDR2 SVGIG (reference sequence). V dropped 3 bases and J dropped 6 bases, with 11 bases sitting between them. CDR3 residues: CAWRGGRNGYTF. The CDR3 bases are TGTGCCTGGAGGGGAGGACGTAATGGCTACACCTTC.

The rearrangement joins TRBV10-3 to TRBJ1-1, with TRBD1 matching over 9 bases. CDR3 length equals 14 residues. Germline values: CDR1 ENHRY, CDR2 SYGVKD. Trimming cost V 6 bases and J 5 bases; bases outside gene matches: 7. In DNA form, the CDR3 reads TGTGCCATCAGAGCGGACAGGGGTAGTACTGAAGCTTTCTTT. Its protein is CAIRADRGSTEAFF.